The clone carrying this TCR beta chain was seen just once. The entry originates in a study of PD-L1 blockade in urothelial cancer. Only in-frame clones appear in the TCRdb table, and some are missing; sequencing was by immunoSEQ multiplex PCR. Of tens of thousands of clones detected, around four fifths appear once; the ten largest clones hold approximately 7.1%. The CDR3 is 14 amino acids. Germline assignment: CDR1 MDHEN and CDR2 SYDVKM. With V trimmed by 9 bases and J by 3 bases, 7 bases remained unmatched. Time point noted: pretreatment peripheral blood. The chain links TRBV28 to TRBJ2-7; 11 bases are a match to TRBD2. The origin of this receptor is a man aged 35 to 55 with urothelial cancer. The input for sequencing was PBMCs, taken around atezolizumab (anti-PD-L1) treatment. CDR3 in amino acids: CARTGTSGIYEQYF. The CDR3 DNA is TGTGCCAGGACCGGGACTAGCGGAATCTACGAGCAGTACTTC.